This T cell receptor (beta chain) is drawn from a study of control samples from healthy donors and cancer patients. Trimming shortened V by 6 bases and J by 6 bases, and 18 bases separated the two germline ends. Per the germline V gene, CDR1 is MDHEN and CDR2 is SYDVKM. The CDR3 runs to 15 residues. TCRdb's table, derived via immunoSEQ multiplex PCR, lists solely in-frame clones and lacks some. Here the sample spans about 120,000 clones, roughly 93% being singletons. The sample comprised blood. The chain joins TRBV28 to TRBJ2-1; D may match TRBD1 or TRBD2 (5 bases each). This TCR derives from a man aged 30 to 45 in good health. In DNA form, the CDR3 reads TGTGCCAGCAGGGAGGCTACTGGGACGCCCAATGAGCAGTTCTTC. It codes for CASREATGTPNEQFF.